The source of this T cell receptor beta chain is a study of cytomegalovirus exposure and HLA in healthy donors. Overall study: There were 350 to 400 genotyped donors. Of these, 81% fell in the genetic ancestry cluster associated with self-reported Caucasian donors. Study-wide points: It emerged from a later analysis that several of the most significant clusters appeared to be linked to common viral pathogens. About 87% or about 30% of the time was how often most TCR beta V segments were productive, according to an earlier analysis. Of the V segments, some could not be distinguished, including TRBV6-2 and TRBV6-3, and were excluded.

The primer mix had 60 Vbeta and 13 Jbeta primers. Libraries were prepared by immunoSEQ multiplex PCR; TCRdb keeps only in-frame clonotypes and omits some of them. The table includes approximately 140,000 clones, about 80% detected once. As regards this clone: What it binds is not known.

CDR1 is LNHNV and CDR2 is YYDKDF in the germline V gene (reference sequence). CDR3 length: 19 amino acids. Trimming cost V 3 bases and J 0 bases; bases outside gene matches: 12. The sequenced sample was PBMCs. The genes are TRBV15 and TRBJ2-2; the match to TRBD1 covers 8 bases. This clonotype was sampled from a woman aged 40-49 years in good health and CMV-seropositive. The CDR3 sequence is CATSRGRQGTLSNTGELFF. In DNA, the CDR3 is TGTGCCACCAGCAGGGGAAGACAGGGGACCCTATCGAACACCGGGGAGCTGTTTTTT.